What follows are 22 T cell receptor beta chains derived from one specimen sequenced in a study of cytomegalovirus exposure and HLA in healthy donors. Primers: 60 Vbeta forward and 13 Jbeta reverse. This table comes from immunoSEQ multiplex PCR, and its TCRdb copy is limited to in-frame clones, with some not included. The table counts 130,000 or so clones; roughly 2% lies in the top ten. The sample consisted of PBMCs. These receptors were obtained from a woman aged 55-70 years in good health and CMV-seronegative.

This rearrangement joins TRBV4-1 to TRBJ1-5, with 8 bases aligning to TRBD1. Unmatched junction bases numbered 6, after V lost 6 bases and J lost 2 bases. This CDR3 has 15 residues. The germline V gene encodes CDR1 MGHRA and CDR2 YSYEKL. The CDR3 bases are TGCGCCAGCAGGGGCACAGGGGGTCGCAATCAGCCCCAGCATTTT. Protein sequence: CASRGTGGRNQPQHF.

The CDR3 sequence is CASSYLRGGTEAFF. Here the CDR3 DNA reads TGTGCCAGCAGTTACTTGAGGGGAGGGACTGAAGCTTTCTTT. The chain couples TRBV6-6 to TRBJ1-1; D possibly corresponds to TRBD1 (5 bases). Between the trimmed V and J ends, which lost 1 base and 5 bases, there was a span of 11 bases. The CDR3 totals 14 residues. Germline CDR1 is MNHNY and CDR2 is SVGAGI (reference sequence).

J is TRBJ2-4 and V is TRBV28; TRBD2 might be the D (6 bases). The germline V gene encodes CDR1 MDHEN and CDR2 SYDVKM. This CDR3 spans 15 amino acids. The V end was cut by 1 base, the J end by 0 bases, with 7 bases between. DNA of the CDR3: TGTGCCAGCAGTTTATCGGGGGTAGCCAAAAACATTCAGTACTTC. Residues: CASSLSGVAKNIQYF.

This sequence joins TRBV6-1 and TRBJ1-1; 7 positions agree with TRBD1. J gave up 8 bases and V 10 bases, and 4 bases lay outside the gene matches. Looked up from germline, CDR1 is MNHNS and CDR2 is SASEGT. This CDR3 region has 10 residues. In DNA form, the CDR3 reads TGTGCCATCGGGACAGACGAAGCTTTCTTT. It specifies CAIGTDEAFF.

The rearrangement links TRBV2 to TRBJ1-4; 9 bases agree with TRBD1. After removal of 4 bases from V and 8 bases from J, the junction contained 8 bases not matched to a gene. Germline V CDR1 and CDR2: SNHLY, FYNNEI. The CDR3 is 15 residues long. The CDR3 loop is CASSVSGTGREKLFF. The CDR3 region has the DNA TGTGCCAGCAGTGTGTCGGGGACAGGGCGCGAAAAACTGTTTTTT.

V is TRBV6-5 and J is TRBJ2-5; tentatively, D is TRBD2 (5 bases). V was pared by 2 bases and J by 5 bases, with 9 bases between. The CDR3 runs to 13 residues. CDR1 MNHEY and CDR2 SVGAGI come from the germline V gene. The CDR3 here is CASSYEGTETQYF. CDR3 DNA sequence: TGTGCCAGCAGTTACGAGGGTACGGAGACCCAGTACTTC.

The J gene is TRBJ1-2, the V gene TRBV9; no clear D. The length of the CDR3 is 13 residues. Germline V CDR1 and CDR2: SGDLS, YYNGEE. The V end lost 0 bases, the J end lost 8 bases, and 11 bases lay between the germline ends. CDR3: CASSVVQSWGYTF. In DNA, the CDR3 is TGTGCCAGCAGCGTAGTTCAGTCTTGGGGCTACACCTTC.

The V gene is TRBV11-1, the J gene TRBJ1-1; D unresolved. The ends were cut back, 5 bases at V and 1 base at J, with 5 bases in the middle. CDR3 length: 12 residues. Germline lookup yields CDR1 SGHAT and CDR2 FQDESV (reference sequence). The CDR3 coding sequence is TGTGCCAGCAGCCGGGGGAACACTGAAGCTTTCTTT. It yields the protein CASSRGNTEAFF.

The genes are TRBV5-4 and TRBJ1-1; TRBD1 might be the D (6 bases). The CDR3 is 15 amino acids. V gave up 3 bases and J gave up 5 bases, with 17 bases separating them. CDR1 and CDR2 (germline): SGHNT, YYREEE (reference sequence). In nucleotides, the CDR3 is TGTGCCAGCAGCTCCTACGGGGGGCGTAGTACTGAAGCTTTCTTT. Protein: CASSSYGGRSTEAFF. Drawing the rest from reference TRBV5-4 and TRBJ1-1, the complete variable domain is ETGVTQSPTHLIKTRGQQVTLRCSSQSGHNTVSWYQQALGQGPQFIFQYYREEENGRGNFPPRFSGLQFPNYSSELNVNALELDDSALYLCASSSYGGRSTEAFFGQGTRLTVV.

The DNA for the CDR3 is TGTGCCAGCAGTCTGCTAGCGGGAGGAGTCAATGAGCAGTTCTTC. This codes for CASSLLAGGVNEQFF. The gene calls are TRBV27 and TRBJ2-1, with 11 nucleotides matching TRBD2. CDR1 is MNHEY and CDR2 is SMNVEV in the germline V gene (reference sequence). The CDR3 is 15 amino acids. Losses at the gene ends were 5 bases for V and 6 bases for J; bases not matched to a gene: 6.

This sequence joins TRBV7-9 and TRBJ2-2; 8 positions match TRBD2. CDR3 size: 17 residues. Trimming took 3 bases from V and 5 from J; bases not matched to a gene: 11. Germline V CDR1 and CDR2: SEHNR, FQNEAQ (reference sequence). The CDR3 coding sequence is TGTGCCAGCAGCTTCCCCCGCGGGAGACTAGCGACCGGGGAGCTGTTTTTT. This translates into CASSFPRGRLATGELFF. Full variable domain (missing parts from reference TRBV7-9 and TRBJ2-2): DTGVSQNPRHKITKRGQNVTFRCDPISEHNRLYWYRQTLGQGPEFLTYFQNEAQLEKSRLLSDRFSAERPKGSFSTLEIQRTEQGDSAMYLCASSFPRGRLATGELFFGEGSRLTVL.

The genes are TRBV5-6 and TRBJ2-4; D is perhaps TRBD1 (6 bases). Trimming left V 5 bases short and J 8 bases short, with 17 bases between. Germline V CDR1 and CDR2: SGHDT, YYEEEE. CDR3 length equals 14 residues. The CDR3 protein is CASSLGAGNDIQYF. The CDR3 nucleotides are TGTGCCAGCAGTCTGGGGGCAGGGAATGACATTCAGTACTTC.

A remark on this clone: This CDR3 is also generated by other DNA sequences in the sample. The chain recombines TRBV5-4 with TRBJ2-7; TRBD2 matches at 13 bases. The CDR3 loop spans 15 amino acids. The V gene end was trimmed by 4 bases and the J gene end by 2 bases; junction bases not matched to a gene: 3. Germline values: CDR1 SGHNT, CDR2 YYREEE (reference sequence). The CDR3 DNA follows: TGTGCCAGCAGCCCTGGGACTAGCGGGACCTACGAGCAGTACTTC. It is translated as CASSPGTSGTYEQYF.

The J gene is TRBJ2-1, the V gene TRBV4-1, with 10 bases aligning to TRBD2. The CDR3 extends over 16 amino acids. After removal of 1 base from V and 7 bases from J, the junction contained 7 bases not matched to a gene. Looked up from germline, CDR1 is MGHRA and CDR2 is YSYEKL. CDR3: CASSQVKRGGRNEQFF. CDR3 DNA sequence: TGCGCCAGCAGCCAAGTAAAGCGGGGGGGCCGGAATGAGCAGTTCTTC.

Remarks on this clone: Other DNA sequences from this sample encode an identical CDR3 as well. The chain carries TRBV5-1 and TRBJ2-5; weak D call: TRBD2 (5 bases). The CDR3 covers 15 residues. V shed 4 bases and J shed 1 base, with 14 bases lying between them. CDR1 and CDR2 (germline): SGHRS, YFSETQ. The CDR3, as DNA: TGCGCCAGCAGCCTCCGCAGTAGCGCCCAAGAGACCCAGTACTTC. It translates to CASSLRSSAQETQYF.

The J gene is TRBJ1-1, the V gene TRBV6-6, with D maybe TRBD1 (6 bases). Trimming removed 7 bases from V and 4 bases from J, with 22 bases in between. Germline loops: CDR1 MNHNY, CDR2 SVGAGI (reference sequence). This CDR3 spans 16 amino acids. CDR3 DNA: TGTGCCAGCAACAACGAACCAGGGGCGGCTGGCACTGAAGCTTTCTTT. As protein: CASNNEPGAAGTEAFF.

This sequence joins TRBV5-1 and TRBJ1-1; weak D call: TRBD1 (6 bases). The germline gives CDR1 SGHRS, CDR2 YFSETQ. V was shortened by 2 bases and J by 14 bases, with 16 bases between the two germline ends. CDR3 length: 12 residues. CDR3 sequence reads: CASSFGADRSFF. The CDR3 nucleotides read TGCGCCAGCAGCTTTGGTGCCGACAGGTCCTTCTTT.

For the CDR3, the DNA is TGTGCCATCAGTGATGGACAGGCCCTCACCTACGAGCAGTACTTC. Translation gives CAISDGQALTYEQYF. V is TRBV10-3 and J is TRBJ2-7; TRBD1 agrees at 7 bases. This CDR3 contains 15 residues. The V and J ends lost 3 bases and 2 bases, in that order; junction bases with no gene match: 7. Looked up from germline, CDR1 is ENHRY and CDR2 is SYGVKD.

The chain employs TRBV6-5 and TRBJ1-1; D uncertain. Germline CDR1 and CDR2: MNHEY and SVGAGI. Trimming removed 5 bases at V and 1 base at J, with 11 bases between. The CDR3 length is 14 residues. CDR3 in amino acids: CASSPPGRNTEAFF. CDR3 DNA sequence: TGTGCCAGCAGTCCCCCCGGGAGGAACACTGAAGCTTTCTTT.

V usage is TRBV7-8 and J usage is TRBJ1-5; TRBD1 aligns across 9 bases. The CDR3 consists of 15 residues. Germline V gene sequence: CDR1 SGHVS, CDR2 FQNEAQ. Unmatched junction bases numbered 0, after V lost 1 base and J lost 2 bases. CDR3 amino acids: CASSLGDRGNQPQHF. The DNA for the CDR3 is TGTGCCAGCAGCTTAGGGGACAGGGGCAATCAGCCCCAGCATTTT.

The chain is built from TRBV4-2 and TRBJ2-1, with 8 bases aligning to TRBD2. CDR3 length: 18 amino acids. The germline V gene encodes CDR1 LGHNA and CDR2 YNFKEQ. J was trimmed by 7 bases and V by 0 bases; bases with no gene match: 14. CDR3 sequence reads: CASSQDPGGTPRVNEQFF. CDR3 bases: TGTGCCAGCAGCCAAGATCCGGGGGGGACACCGAGGGTGAATGAGCAGTTCTTC.

The chain uses TRBV29-1 and TRBJ1-1, with D perhaps TRBD1 (5 bases). Germline-derived CDR1 and CDR2 are SQVTM and ANQGSEA. The CDR3 has 13 amino acids. Trimming stripped 8 bases from V and 3 bases from J, with 16 bases between. The CDR3 DNA reads as TGCAGCACCTCTTCGGGGGTTGACACTGAAGCTTTCTTT. Encoded protein: CSTSSGVDTEAFF.